These T cell receptor beta chains were read from a single sample in a study of T cells after yellow fever vaccination. TCRdb reprocessed the 5' RACE reads with MiXCR, giving one entry per CDR3 protein. The table shows about 340,000 distinct CDR3 sequences, with approximately 12% occurring only once. Here the sequenced sample was CD4+ T cells sorted from PBMCs, taken 15 days after the yellow fever booster vaccination. The receptors come from a young man who received the YFV17D yellow fever vaccine. CDR3s include the opening cysteine and the closing phenylalanine or tryptophan. The D gene is left open where the match is weak. Clone size appears in some rows only: once, few, many, or a class for an expanded clone.

abundance: few; d_gene: TRBD1; j_gene: TRBJ1-5; v_gene: TRBV20-1; CDR3aa: CSANWDRGNQPQHF; CDR3nt: TGCAGTGCTAACTGGGACAGGGGGAATCAGCCCCAGCATTTT
abundance: NA; d_gene: NA; j_gene: TRBJ1-2; v_gene: TRBV5-1; CDR3aa: CASSFSGDYGYTF; CDR3nt: TGCGCCAGCAGCTTTTCAGGGGACTATGGCTACACCTTC
abundance: few; d_gene: NA; j_gene: TRBJ1-2; v_gene: TRBV6-2/TRBV6-3; CDR3aa: CASRGGQSYGYTF; CDR3nt: TGTGCCAGCAGGGGCGGACAGTCATATGGCTACACCTTC
abundance: few; d_gene: TRBD1; j_gene: TRBJ2-3; v_gene: TRBV7-3; CDR3aa: CASSPRQGADTQYF; CDR3nt: TGTGCCAGCAGCCCCCGTCAGGGGGCAGATACGCAGTATTTT
abundance: many; d_gene: NA; j_gene: TRBJ2-1; v_gene: TRBV7-9; CDR3aa: CASSLAGPTNEQFF; CDR3nt: TGTGCCAGCAGCTTAGCGGGGCCTACAAATGAGCAGTTCTTC
abundance: few; d_gene: TRBD2; j_gene: TRBJ2-1; v_gene: TRBV28; CDR3aa: CASSSSGDYNEQFF; CDR3nt: TGTGCCAGCAGTTCTAGCGGGGACTACAATGAGCAGTTCTTC
abundance: medium-sized; d_gene: NA; j_gene: TRBJ1-5; v_gene: TRBV12-3/TRBV12-4; CDR3aa: CASSLGWVSQPQHF; CDR3nt: TGTGCCAGCAGTTTAGGGTGGGTCAGCCAGCCCCAGCATTTT
abundance: NA; d_gene: NA; j_gene: TRBJ2-1; v_gene: TRBV6-5; CDR3aa: CASTYGEGTHYNEQFF; CDR3nt: TGTGCCAGCACCTATGGGGAAGGGACCCACTACAATGAGCAGTTCTTC
abundance: few; d_gene: NA; j_gene: TRBJ2-3; v_gene: TRBV24-1; CDR3aa: CATSDAGHSGLDTQYF; CDR3nt: TGTGCCACCAGTGATGCGGGACACAGTGGGCTAGATACGCAGTATTTT
abundance: NA; d_gene: NA; j_gene: TRBJ1-5; v_gene: TRBV5-1; CDR3aa: CASSLDPNQPQHF; CDR3nt: TGCGCCAGCAGCTTAGATCCCAATCAGCCCCAGCATTTT
abundance: few; d_gene: NA; j_gene: TRBJ2-1; v_gene: TRBV20-1; CDR3aa: CSAPGPPGDNEQFF; CDR3nt: TGCAGTGCTCCGGGCCCCCCCGGCGACAATGAGCAGTTCTTC
abundance: few; d_gene: NA; j_gene: TRBJ1-5; v_gene: TRBV6-2/TRBV6-3; CDR3aa: CASSYNWGLQPQHF; CDR3nt: TGTGCCAGCAGTTACAATTGGGGGCTTCAGCCCCAGCATTTT
abundance: many; d_gene: TRBD1; j_gene: TRBJ2-3; v_gene: TRBV20-1; CDR3aa: CSAKGATGETDTQYF; CDR3nt: TGCAGTGCTAAGGGGGCGACAGGGGAGACAGATACGCAGTATTTT
abundance: NA; d_gene: NA; j_gene: TRBJ1-1; v_gene: TRBV2; CDR3aa: CASSEPRSWPEAFF; CDR3nt: TGTGCCAGCAGTGAACCTCGTAGTTGGCCTGAAGCTTTCTTT
abundance: NA; d_gene: NA; j_gene: TRBJ2-2; v_gene: TRBV6-2/TRBV6-3; CDR3aa: CASSYRVNTGELFF; CDR3nt: TGTGCCAGCAGTTACAGGGTGAACACCGGGGAGCTGTTTTTT
abundance: many; d_gene: NA; j_gene: TRBJ2-4; v_gene: TRBV9; CDR3aa: CASSVDLTTPNIQYF; CDR3nt: TGTGCCAGCAGCGTGGATCTGACCACTCCAAACATTCAGTACTTC
abundance: NA; d_gene: TRBD1; j_gene: TRBJ1-2; v_gene: TRBV7-9; CDR3aa: CASSLHRGQGYGYTF; CDR3nt: TGTGCCAGCAGCCTTCACAGGGGGCAGGGGTATGGCTACACCTTC
abundance: NA; d_gene: NA; j_gene: TRBJ2-3; v_gene: TRBV7-9; CDR3aa: CASSWGLATDTQYF; CDR3nt: TGTGCCAGCAGCTGGGGACTCGCCACAGATACGCAGTATTTT
abundance: few; d_gene: TRBD1; j_gene: TRBJ1-1; v_gene: TRBV6-5; CDR3aa: CASWGQGVTEAFF; CDR3nt: TGTGCCAGCTGGGGACAGGGAGTGACTGAAGCTTTCTTT
abundance: many; d_gene: TRBD2; j_gene: TRBJ2-1; v_gene: TRBV5-6; CDR3aa: CASSLRTSGGAPNEQFF; CDR3nt: TGTGCCAGCAGCCTTCGGACTAGCGGGGGGGCCCCCAATGAGCAGTTCTTC
abundance: many; d_gene: TRBD1; j_gene: TRBJ1-2; v_gene: TRBV6-1; CDR3aa: CASSDLGTDTYGYTF; CDR3nt: TGTGCCAGCAGTGACCTCGGGACAGACACCTATGGCTACACCTTC
abundance: NA; d_gene: NA; j_gene: TRBJ2-7; v_gene: TRBV15; CDR3aa: CATSSRGGDRVYEQYF; CDR3nt: TGTGCCACCAGCAGTCGAGGCGGGGACAGAGTCTACGAGCAGTACTTC
abundance: many; d_gene: NA; j_gene: TRBJ2-1; v_gene: TRBV7-2; CDR3aa: CASSLLGLQGNEQFF; CDR3nt: TGTGCCAGCAGCCTCCTCGGCCTCCAGGGGAATGAGCAGTTCTTC
abundance: NA; d_gene: NA; j_gene: TRBJ2-1; v_gene: TRBV7-3; CDR3aa: CASGFWSAGYNEQFF; CDR3nt: TGTGCCAGCGGCTTCTGGTCAGCGGGTTACAATGAGCAGTTCTTC
abundance: NA; d_gene: TRBD2; j_gene: TRBJ2-1; v_gene: TRBV24-1; CDR3aa: CATSDVAGGPEQFF; CDR3nt: TGTGCCACCAGTGATGTTGCGGGGGGGCCGGAGCAGTTCTTC
abundance: few; d_gene: NA; j_gene: TRBJ2-2; v_gene: TRBV5-6; CDR3aa: CASSLTTGYTGELFF; CDR3nt: TGTGCCAGCAGCTTGACCACAGGGTATACCGGGGAGCTGTTTTTT
abundance: few; d_gene: NA; j_gene: TRBJ2-1; v_gene: TRBV7-9; CDR3aa: CASSQQSNEQFF; CDR3nt: TGTGCCAGCAGCCAACAGTCCAATGAGCAGTTCTTC
abundance: once; d_gene: NA; j_gene: TRBJ1-1; v_gene: TRBV7-2; CDR3aa: CASSPLWDTKNDPMNTEAFF; CDR3nt: TGTGCCAGCAGCCCACTCTGGGACACCAAAAACGATCCCATGAACACTGAAGCTTTCTTT
abundance: few; d_gene: NA; j_gene: TRBJ1-6; v_gene: TRBV5-6; CDR3aa: CASSPPGGSSYNSPLHF; CDR3nt: TGTGCCAGCAGTCCTCCAGGCGGGAGCTCCTATAATTCACCCCTCCACTTT
abundance: few; d_gene: TRBD2; j_gene: TRBJ2-1; v_gene: TRBV5-1; CDR3aa: CASSLVGSGGYIEQFF; CDR3nt: TGCGCCAGCAGCTTGGTTGGTAGCGGGGGGTATATTGAGCAGTTCTTC
abundance: few; d_gene: TRBD2; j_gene: TRBJ2-3; v_gene: TRBV5-1; CDR3aa: CASSARTSGEVDTQYF; CDR3nt: TGCGCCAGCAGCGCTCGGACTAGCGGGGAGGTAGATACGCAGTATTTT
abundance: NA; d_gene: TRBD1; j_gene: TRBJ1-4; v_gene: TRBV10-3; CDR3aa: CAISESSGQGREKLFF; CDR3nt: TGTGCCATCAGTGAGTCGTCGGGACAGGGGCGGGAAAAACTGTTTTTT
abundance: few; d_gene: NA; j_gene: TRBJ1-1; v_gene: TRBV28; CDR3aa: CASSLTRSTLGLEAFF; CDR3nt: TGTGCCAGCAGTTTAACCCGCTCGACACTGGGCCTTGAAGCTTTCTTT
abundance: few; d_gene: NA; j_gene: TRBJ1-1; v_gene: TRBV12-5; CDR3aa: CASGRSQGTRAEAFF; CDR3nt: TGTGCTAGTGGTCGAAGTCAGGGAACGAGGGCTGAAGCTTTCTTT
abundance: NA; d_gene: NA; j_gene: TRBJ2-2; v_gene: TRBV7-2; CDR3aa: CASSLRVPGELFF; CDR3nt: TGTGCCAGCAGCCTTAGGGTTCCCGGGGAGCTGTTTTTT
abundance: NA; d_gene: NA; j_gene: TRBJ1-4; v_gene: TRBV3-1; CDR3aa: CASSPDSTNEKLFF; CDR3nt: TGTGCCAGCAGCCCCGACAGCACTAATGAAAAACTGTTTTTT
abundance: few; d_gene: NA; j_gene: TRBJ1-5; v_gene: TRBV7-2; CDR3aa: CASSLPGNQPQHF; CDR3nt: TGTGCCAGCAGCTTACCAGGCAATCAGCCCCAGCATTTT
abundance: NA; d_gene: NA; j_gene: TRBJ2-7; v_gene: TRBV5-4; CDR3aa: CASSLRRGPVRQYF; CDR3nt: TGTGCCAGCAGCTTGCGACGGGGCCCTGTAAGGCAGTACTTC
abundance: NA; d_gene: TRBD1; j_gene: TRBJ2-5; v_gene: TRBV3-1; CDR3aa: CASSQVDRGKTQYF; CDR3nt: TGTGCCAGCAGCCAAGTAGACAGGGGAAAGACCCAGTACTTC
abundance: medium-sized; d_gene: NA; j_gene: TRBJ2-2; v_gene: TRBV29-1; CDR3aa: CSVDGLGTGELFF; CDR3nt: TGCAGCGTTGACGGCCTAGGCACCGGGGAGCTGTTTTTT
abundance: few; d_gene: NA; j_gene: TRBJ2-2; v_gene: TRBV5-1; CDR3aa: CASSRPFYSGELFF; CDR3nt: TGCGCCAGCAGCCGGCCCTTCTATTCCGGGGAGCTGTTTTTT
abundance: few; d_gene: NA; j_gene: TRBJ1-3; v_gene: TRBV6-1; CDR3aa: CASSARNRAGNTIYF; CDR3nt: TGTGCCAGCAGTGCCCGAAACAGGGCTGGAAACACCATATATTTT
abundance: many; d_gene: NA; j_gene: TRBJ2-1; v_gene: TRBV6-1; CDR3aa: CASSQNLAVSNEQFF; CDR3nt: TGTGCCAGCAGTCAAAATTTAGCGGTTTCCAATGAGCAGTTCTTC
abundance: NA; d_gene: NA; j_gene: TRBJ1-1; v_gene: TRBV7-2; CDR3aa: CASSQPVMNTEAFF; CDR3nt: TGTGCCAGCAGCCAACCAGTTATGAACACTGAAGCTTTCTTT
abundance: NA; d_gene: TRBD1; j_gene: TRBJ2-1; v_gene: TRBV7-2; CDR3aa: CASSFRTGDNEQFF; CDR3nt: TGTGCCAGCAGCTTTCGGACAGGGGACAATGAGCAGTTCTTC